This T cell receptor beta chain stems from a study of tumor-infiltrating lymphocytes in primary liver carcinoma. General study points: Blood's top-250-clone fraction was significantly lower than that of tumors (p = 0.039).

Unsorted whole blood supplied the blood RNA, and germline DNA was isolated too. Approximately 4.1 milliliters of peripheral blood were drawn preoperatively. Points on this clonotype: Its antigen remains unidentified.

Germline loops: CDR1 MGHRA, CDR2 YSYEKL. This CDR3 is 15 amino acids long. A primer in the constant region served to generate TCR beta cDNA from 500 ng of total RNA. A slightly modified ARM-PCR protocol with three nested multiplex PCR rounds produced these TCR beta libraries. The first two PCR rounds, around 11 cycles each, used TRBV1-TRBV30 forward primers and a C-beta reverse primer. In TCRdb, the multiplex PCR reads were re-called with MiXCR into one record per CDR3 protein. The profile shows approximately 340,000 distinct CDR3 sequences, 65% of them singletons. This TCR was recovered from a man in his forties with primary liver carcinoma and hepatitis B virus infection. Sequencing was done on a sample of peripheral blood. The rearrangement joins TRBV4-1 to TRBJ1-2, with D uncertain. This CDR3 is CATPTRRGLLSGYTF. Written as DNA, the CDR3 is TGCGCAACCCCAACTCGGCGCGGGCTCCTATCTGGCTACACCTTC.